What follows are 9 T cell receptor beta chains derived from one specimen sequenced in a study of blood T cell repertoires in COVID-19. Using immunoSEQ multiplex PCR, the repertoire was profiled, and TCRdb retains in-frame clones only, with some absent. Of over 25,000 clones listed, about 80% are singletons. The sequencing sample was made of peripheral blood. The receptors were sampled from a man between 65 and 85 years old with acute or convalescent COVID-19.

The CDR3 sequence: CASSYGPLAETQYF. The DNA of the CDR3 is TGTGCCAGCAGCTACGGACCCCTAGCAGAGACCCAGTACTTC. V and J are TRBV9 and TRBJ2-5; possible D gene TRBD2, 5 bases. V gave up 4 bases and J gave up 4 bases, with 14 bases separating them. CDR3 length: 14 amino acids. In germline, CDR1 is SGDLS, CDR2 YYNGEE.

This clone was observed a handful of times. The V call is TRBV11-2, the J call TRBJ2-3, with TRBD1 matching over 7 bases. Germline CDR1 is SGHAT and CDR2 is FQNNGV. With V trimmed by 5 bases and J by 5 bases, 10 bases remained unmatched. The length of the CDR3 is 15 residues. The CDR3 loop reads CASSHYRGRGDTQYF. CDR3 DNA: TGTGCCAGCAGCCACTACAGGGGAAGAGGAGATACGCAGTATTTT.

The chain is built from TRBV10-3 and TRBJ1-1, with a possible D match to TRBD1 (6 bases). This CDR3 is 14 amino acids long. Germline lookup yields CDR1 ENHRY and CDR2 SYGVKD. Trimming removed 6 bases at V and 1 base at J, with 12 bases between. CDR3 bases: TGTGCCATCAGGAGGGACATTGCGAACACTGAAGCTTTCTTT. As protein: CAIRRDIANTEAFF.

The rearrangement links TRBV28 to TRBJ1-4, with TRBD1 as a possible D gene (6 bases). With 10 bases removed from V and 5 bases from J, the gap between germline ends came to 17 bases. Germline V gene sequence: CDR1 MDHEN, CDR2 SYDVKM. This CDR3 has 14 amino acids. Here the CDR3 reads CATQLLDRNEKLFF. In nucleotides, the CDR3 is TGTGCCACCCAACTCCTGGACAGAAATGAAAAACTGTTTTTT.

V gene TRBV10-3 combines with J gene TRBJ2-7, with 11 bases that match TRBD2. The length of the CDR3 is 14 residues. V trimming: 4 bases; J trimming: 3 bases; junction bases outside the gene matches: 2. The V gene's germline CDR1 is ENHRY and CDR2 SYGVKD. The CDR3 DNA reads TGTGCCATCAGTGCCGGGACTAGCGGCTACGAGCAGTACTTC. The encoded protein is CAISAGTSGYEQYF.

The rearrangement links TRBV4-1 to TRBJ2-1; TRBD2 matches 12 bases. After removal of 0 bases from V and 10 bases from J, the junction contained 1 base not matched to a gene. CDR1 and CDR2 (germline): MGHRA, YSYEKL. There are 14 residues in the CDR3. CDR3 region: CASSQEGTSGEQFF. The DNA of the CDR3 is TGCGCCAGCAGCCAAGAGGGGACTAGCGGGGAGCAGTTCTTC.

The V call is TRBV11-1, the J call TRBJ1-1; the D is unclear. The germline V and J ends were trimmed by 5 bases and 0 bases, with 7 bases remaining between them. The V gene's germline CDR1 is SGHAT and CDR2 FQDESV (reference sequence). This CDR3 region has 13 residues. The CDR3 reads CASSPQMNTEAFF. The DNA for the CDR3 is TGTGCCAGCAGCCCCCAGATGAACACTGAAGCTTTCTTT.

The rearrangement joins TRBV11-2 to TRBJ1-2; D is unclear. This CDR3 spans 14 amino acids. V lost 1 base and J 0 bases, leaving 6 bases between the germline ends. CDR1 SGHAT and CDR2 FQNNGV come from the germline V gene. The CDR3 DNA reads TGTGCCAGCAGCTTAGGGGGAGCTAACTATGGCTACACCTTC. Protein: CASSLGGANYGYTF.

The chain employs TRBV12-3 or TRBV12-4 and TRBJ2-7, with D possibly TRBD2 on 6 matching bases. The length of the CDR3 is 11 residues. The V and J ends lost 6 bases and 12 bases respectively, with 15 bases between them. As DNA, the CDR3 is TGTGCCAGCAGCTCATGGGGGGATCTGTACTTC. Translated, it gives CASSSWGDLYF.